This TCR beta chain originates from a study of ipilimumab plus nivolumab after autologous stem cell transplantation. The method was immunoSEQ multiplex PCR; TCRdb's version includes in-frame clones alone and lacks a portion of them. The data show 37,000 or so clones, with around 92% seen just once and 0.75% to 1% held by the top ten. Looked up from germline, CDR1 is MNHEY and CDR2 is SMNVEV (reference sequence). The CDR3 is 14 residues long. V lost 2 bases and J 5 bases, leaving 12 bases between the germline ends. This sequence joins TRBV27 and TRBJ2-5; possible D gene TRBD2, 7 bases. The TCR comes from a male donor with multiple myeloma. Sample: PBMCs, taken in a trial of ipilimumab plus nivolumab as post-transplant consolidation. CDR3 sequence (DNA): TGTGCCAGCAGTTTAGGGGGGGCGGGGGAGACCCAGTACTTC. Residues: CASSLGGAGETQYF.